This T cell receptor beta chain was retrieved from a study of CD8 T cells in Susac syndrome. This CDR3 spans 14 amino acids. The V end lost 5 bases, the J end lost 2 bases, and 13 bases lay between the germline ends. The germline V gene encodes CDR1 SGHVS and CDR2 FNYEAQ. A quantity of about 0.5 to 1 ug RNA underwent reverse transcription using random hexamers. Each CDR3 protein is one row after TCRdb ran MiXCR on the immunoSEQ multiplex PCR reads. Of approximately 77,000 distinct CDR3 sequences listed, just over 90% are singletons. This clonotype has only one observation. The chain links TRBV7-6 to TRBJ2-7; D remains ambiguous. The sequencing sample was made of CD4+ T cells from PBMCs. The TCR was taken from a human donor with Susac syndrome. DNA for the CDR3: TGTGCCAGCAGCCCCCGGGTACCTCCCTACGAGCAGTACTTC. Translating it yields CASSPRVPPYEQYF.